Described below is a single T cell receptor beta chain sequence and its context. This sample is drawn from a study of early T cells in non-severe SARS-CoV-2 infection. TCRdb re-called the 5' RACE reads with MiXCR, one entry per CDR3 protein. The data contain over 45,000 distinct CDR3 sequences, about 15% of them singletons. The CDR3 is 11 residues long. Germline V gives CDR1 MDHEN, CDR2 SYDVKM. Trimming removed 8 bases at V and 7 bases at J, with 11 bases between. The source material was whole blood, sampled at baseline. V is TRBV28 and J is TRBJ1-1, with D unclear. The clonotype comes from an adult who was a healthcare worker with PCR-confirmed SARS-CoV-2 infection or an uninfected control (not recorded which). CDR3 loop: CASLDRVEAFF. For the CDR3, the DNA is TGTGCCAGCCTTGACCGAGTTGAAGCTTTCTTT.